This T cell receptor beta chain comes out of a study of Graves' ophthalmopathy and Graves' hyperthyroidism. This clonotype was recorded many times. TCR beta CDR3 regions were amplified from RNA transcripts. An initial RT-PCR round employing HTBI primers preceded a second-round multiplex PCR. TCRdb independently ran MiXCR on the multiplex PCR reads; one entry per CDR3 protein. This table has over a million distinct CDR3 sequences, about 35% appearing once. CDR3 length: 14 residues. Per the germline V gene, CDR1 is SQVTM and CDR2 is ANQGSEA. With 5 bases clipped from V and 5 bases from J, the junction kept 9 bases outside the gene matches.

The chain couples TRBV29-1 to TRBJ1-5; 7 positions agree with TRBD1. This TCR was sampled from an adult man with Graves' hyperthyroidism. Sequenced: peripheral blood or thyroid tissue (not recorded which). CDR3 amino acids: CSVLSGTVDQPQHF. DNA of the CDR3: TGCAGCGTTCTCTCCGGGACAGTCGATCAGCCCCAGCATTTT.